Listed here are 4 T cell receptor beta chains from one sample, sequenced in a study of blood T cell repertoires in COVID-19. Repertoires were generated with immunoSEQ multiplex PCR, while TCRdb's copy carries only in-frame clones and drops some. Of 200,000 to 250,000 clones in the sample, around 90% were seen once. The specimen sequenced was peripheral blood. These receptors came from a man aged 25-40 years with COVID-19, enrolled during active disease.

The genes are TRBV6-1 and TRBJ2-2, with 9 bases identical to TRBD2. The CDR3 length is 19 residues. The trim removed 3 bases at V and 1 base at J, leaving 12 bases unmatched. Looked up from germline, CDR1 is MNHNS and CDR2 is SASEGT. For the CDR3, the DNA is TGTGCCAGCAGTGACCTTAGCGGGGGCGTAATGTGGAACACCGGGGAGCTGTTTTTT. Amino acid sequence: CASSDLSGGVMWNTGELFF.

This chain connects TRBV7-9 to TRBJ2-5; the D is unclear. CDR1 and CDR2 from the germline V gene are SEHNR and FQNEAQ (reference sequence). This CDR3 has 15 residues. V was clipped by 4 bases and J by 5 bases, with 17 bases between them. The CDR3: CASSSKPGSPETQYF. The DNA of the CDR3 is TGTGCCAGCAGCTCCAAACCCGGGTCCCCCGAGACCCAGTACTTC.

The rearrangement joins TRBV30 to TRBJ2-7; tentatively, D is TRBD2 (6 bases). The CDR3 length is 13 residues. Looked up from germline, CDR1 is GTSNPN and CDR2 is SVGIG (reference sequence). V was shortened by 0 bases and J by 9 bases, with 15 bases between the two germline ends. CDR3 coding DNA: TGTGCCTGGAGTGTATCGGCGGGCGGGGCGCAGTACTTC. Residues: CAWSVSAGGAQYF.

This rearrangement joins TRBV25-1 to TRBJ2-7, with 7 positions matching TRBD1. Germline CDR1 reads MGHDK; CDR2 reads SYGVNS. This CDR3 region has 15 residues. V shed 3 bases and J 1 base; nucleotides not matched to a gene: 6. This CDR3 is CASSEAGQASYEQYF. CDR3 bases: TGTGCCAGCAGTGAGGCCGGACAGGCATCCTACGAGCAGTACTTC.